This T cell receptor (beta chain) derives from a study of response to subunit inactivated influenza vaccine. V lost 7 bases and J lost 4; bases outside the gene matches: 12. Germline assignment: CDR1 SEHNR and CDR2 FQNEAQ (reference sequence). CDR3 length equals 16 residues. In its sample, this clonotype was seen a few times. TCRdb called the RT-PCR reads again in MiXCR, with one record for every CDR3 protein. Among almost 250,000 distinct CDR3 sequences, 9% to 15% were seen once, and the ten largest hold 7.5% to 10%. This rearrangement joins TRBV7-9 to TRBJ2-3; 9 nucleotides agree with TRBD2. Sequenced material: non-naive T cells sorted from PBMCs, taken 14 to 15 days before vaccination. The TCR sequence derives from a man between 50 and 59 years old who received an inactivated influenza vaccine. CDR3 DNA sequence: TGTGCCAGCACCCTATCTCGGGGACTAGCCTCAGATACGCAGTATTTT. Protein: CASTLSRGLASDTQYF.